This T cell receptor beta chain was identified in a study of Graves' ophthalmopathy and Graves' hyperthyroidism. Overall study results and limits: Blood contained most expanded thyroid clonotypes exceeding 0.001 frequency. With 70.59% sensitivity and over 72% specificity, the model predicted ophthalmopathy progression.

There are many counts of this clonotype. Its antigen is not known. RNA served as the template for amplifying TCR beta CDR3 regions. A first-round RT-PCR used HTBI primers, followed by a second-round multiplex PCR. Each CDR3 protein is one row after TCRdb ran MiXCR on the multiplex PCR reads. The sample holds around 670,000 distinct CDR3 sequences, 35% to 50% seen once. Germline CDR1 is SEHNR and CDR2 is FQNEAQ (reference sequence). V lost 4 bases to trimming and J lost 4 bases, with 7 bases between them. The CDR3 has 12 amino acids. This clonotype originated in an adult man with Graves' ophthalmopathy. Sequenced material: peripheral blood. The chain carries TRBV7-9 and TRBJ1-1, with D unresolved. The DNA for the CDR3 is TGTGCCAGCAGCTCGGGGATCACTGAAGCTTTCTTT. Its protein is CASSSGITEAFF. The full variable domain, its missing parts supplied by reference TRBV7-9 and TRBJ1-1, is DTGVSQNPRHKITKRGQNVTFRCDPISEHNRLYWYRQTLGQGPEFLTYFQNEAQLEKSRLLSDRFSAERPKGSFSTLEIQRTEQGDSAMYLCASSSGITEAFFGQGTRLTVV.